These 30 T cell receptor beta chains were sequenced from one sample in a study of cytomegalovirus exposure and HLA in healthy donors. The PCR used 60 Vbeta and 13 Jbeta primers. Here immunoSEQ multiplex PCR was the method, and the copy in TCRdb shows in-frame clones only, minus some. In the table there are about 95,000 clones, 77% of which are singletons. Sample: PBMCs. Receptors were obtained from a woman in her 40s in good health and CMV-seronegative.

V usage is TRBV6-5 and J usage is TRBJ2-5; a weak D match, TRBD2 (6 bases). V gave up 4 bases and J gave up 3 bases, with 9 bases separating them. Germline loops: CDR1 MNHEY, CDR2 SVGAGI. CDR3 length equals 13 residues. The CDR3 sequence is CASSWAGKETQYF. In DNA, the CDR3 is TGTGCCAGCAGTTGGGCGGGAAAAGAGACCCAGTACTTC.

Here the CDR3 reads CASSPGGYQGLEQYF. In DNA form, the CDR3 reads TGTGCCAGCAGCCCCGGGGGATATCAGGGCCTCGAGCAGTACTTC. This rearrangement joins TRBV7-2 to TRBJ2-7, with D possibly TRBD2 on 6 matching bases. V lost 5 bases, J lost 6 bases, and 20 bases lay in between. The germline V gene encodes CDR1 SGHTA and CDR2 FQGNSA. This CDR3 is 15 amino acids long.

This clone has a handful of counts. V gene TRBV28 combines with J gene TRBJ2-5; D may be TRBD2 (7 bases). V lost 2 bases, J lost 6 bases, and 13 bases lay in between. Germline lookup yields CDR1 MDHEN and CDR2 SYDVKM. The CDR3 is 14 amino acids. The CDR3 spells CASSLHTGGQTQYF. As DNA, the CDR3 is TGTGCCAGCAGTTTACACACGGGGGGCCAGACCCAGTACTTC.

V gene TRBV7-2 combines with J gene TRBJ2-5; D possibly corresponds to TRBD2 (6 bases). The CDR3 has 14 amino acids. Trimming took 0 bases from V and 5 from J, leaving 10 bases between them. Germline V gene sequence: CDR1 SGHTA, CDR2 FQGNSA. The chain's CDR3 is CASSLATRRETQYF. The CDR3 DNA reads as TGTGCCAGCAGCTTAGCGACTAGACGGGAGACCCAGTACTTC.

J is TRBJ2-3 and V is TRBV6-1; maybe TRBD1 (6 bases). V dropped 4 bases and J dropped 3 bases, with 20 bases sitting between them. The CDR3 is 17 amino acids. Germline V lookup: CDR1 MNHNS, CDR2 SASEGT. This chain's CDR3 is CASSALYRAAGTDTQYF. DNA of the CDR3: TGTGCCAGCAGTGCACTATACAGGGCGGCTGGGACAGATACGCAGTATTTT.

This chain links TRBV7-9 with TRBJ1-1, with D perhaps matching TRBD1 (5 bases). Germline loops: CDR1 SEHNR, CDR2 FQNEAQ (reference sequence). The CDR3 is 14 amino acids. V lost 5 bases, J lost 8 bases, and 18 bases lay in between. The CDR3 protein is CASSVTGAMGEAFF. The CDR3 DNA follows: TGTGCCAGCAGCGTTACAGGTGCGATGGGAGAAGCTTTCTTT.

The genes are TRBV29-1 and TRBJ1-2, with 7 bases identical to TRBD1. Germline values: CDR1 SQVTM, CDR2 ANQGSEA. Germline trimming cut 4 bases from V and 4 bases from J; bases unmatched to any gene: 6. This CDR3 is 13 amino acids long. CDR3 residues: CSVGTGVRYGYTF. In nucleotides, the CDR3 is TGCAGCGTTGGAACAGGGGTGCGCTATGGCTACACCTTC.

This clone came up a few times. The rearrangement links TRBV4-1 to TRBJ2-7, with TRBD1 matching over 8 bases. The V segment lost 4 bases and the J segment 7 bases; nucleotides outside the gene matches: 18. CDR3 length: 17 residues. The V gene's germline CDR1 is MGHRA and CDR2 YSYEKL. The CDR3 DNA reads as TGCGCCAGCAGCCTATCTATTAGACAGGGGAAAGAGGTTGAGCAGTACTTC. Protein: CASSLSIRQGKEVEQYF.

The sample holds one count of this clone. The rearrangement uses TRBV2 and TRBJ1-5; D is uncertain. The CDR3 spans 15 residues. Germline V gene sequence: CDR1 SNHLY, CDR2 FYNNEI. Trimming pared 5 bases from V and 1 base from J, leaving 12 bases between. CDR3 sequence (DNA): TGTGCCAGCAGTCGGGAGCCGGGAAGCAATCAGCCCCAGCATTTT. This encodes CASSREPGSNQPQHF.

The chain combines TRBV6-6 with TRBJ2-7, with D tentatively TRBD1 (6 bases). The V end was cut by 5 bases, the J end by 3 bases, with 17 bases between. CDR3 size: 15 residues. Germline V gene sequence: CDR1 MNHNY, CDR2 SVGAGI (reference sequence). CDR3 region: CASSTSQEGGYEQYF. DNA for the CDR3: TGTGCCAGCAGTACATCCCAAGAAGGGGGCTACGAGCAGTACTTC.

The CDR3 DNA is TGTGCCTGGAGTAACAGGGGGCTCGGTGGAAACACCATATATTTT. Amino acid sequence: CAWSNRGLGGNTIYF. V is TRBV30 and J is TRBJ1-3; 9 positions match TRBD1. V lost 2 bases to trimming and J lost 3 bases; unmatched junction nucleotides: 5. Per germline, CDR1 GTSNPN and CDR2 SVGIG (reference sequence). There are 15 residues in the CDR3.

The V gene is TRBV27, the J gene TRBJ2-1; 11 bases align to TRBD2. Trimming removed 4 bases from V and 4 bases from J; junction bases left unmatched: 6. Germline CDR1 and CDR2: MNHEY and SMNVEV (reference sequence). The CDR3 covers 16 residues. The CDR3 DNA is TGTGCCAGCAGTTCTCTACTAGCGGGGGAGTACAATGAGCAGTTCTTC. Its translation is CASSSLLAGEYNEQFF.

This sequence joins TRBV11-2 and TRBJ1-5; D is unclear. Germline CDR1 and CDR2: SGHAT and FQNNGV. Trimming shortened V by 5 bases and J by 4 bases, and 9 bases separated the two germline ends. The CDR3 runs to 13 residues. This CDR3 is CASSLTDNQPQHF. CDR3 bases: TGTGCCAGCAGCCTAACAGATAATCAGCCCCAGCATTTT. Full variable domain (missing parts from reference TRBV11-2 and TRBJ1-5): EAGVAQSPRYKIIEKRQSVAFWCNPISGHATLYWYQQILGQGPKLLIQFQNNGVVDDSQLPKDRFSAERLKGVDSTLKIQPAKLEDSAVYLCASSLTDNQPQHFGDGTRLSIL.

The V and J genes are TRBV4-1 and TRBJ1-2; D gene unclear. Trimming removed 0 bases at V and 3 bases at J, with 14 bases between. The length of the CDR3 is 16 residues. In germline, CDR1 is MGHRA, CDR2 YSYEKL. CDR3 region: CASSQDGGGTYYGYTF. The CDR3 DNA follows: TGCGCCAGCAGCCAAGATGGAGGCGGAACCTACTATGGCTACACCTTC.

This clone was seen only a few times. The chain is built from TRBV19 and TRBJ1-2; 11 nucleotides align to TRBD1. Germline lookup yields CDR1 LNHDA and CDR2 SQIVND (reference sequence). J was trimmed by 8 bases and V by 10 bases; bases with no gene match: 15. The CDR3 has 15 amino acids. CDR3 sequence reads: CATTAPGTGGGGYTF. CDR3 nucleotide sequence: TGTGCCACTACCGCCCCCGGGACAGGGGGAGGGGGCTACACCTTC.

The chain combines TRBV27 with TRBJ1-2; 7 bases agree with TRBD1. Germline trimming cut 4 bases from V and 6 bases from J; bases unmatched to any gene: 11. The germline gives CDR1 MNHEY, CDR2 SMNVEV (reference sequence). The CDR3 is 15 amino acids. CDR3 region: CASSSNRGGGHGYTF. CDR3 DNA: TGTGCCAGCAGTTCGAACAGGGGAGGCGGGCATGGCTACACCTTC.

The V gene is TRBV6-5, the J gene TRBJ2-1; the D gene is possibly TRBD2 (7 bases). V was cut by 2 bases and J by 0 bases, with 11 bases left in between. CDR3 length: 16 amino acids. Germline V gene sequence: CDR1 MNHEY, CDR2 SVGAGI. The CDR3 DNA follows: TGTGCCAGCAGTTACCTCGGGGGGCGCTCCTACAATGAGCAGTTCTTC. As protein: CASSYLGGRSYNEQFF.

The rearrangement joins TRBV2 to TRBJ2-2, with no clear D. V lost 3 bases to trimming and J lost 3 bases, with 8 bases between them. CDR3 length: 14 residues. Germline V gene sequence: CDR1 SNHLY, CDR2 FYNNEI. CDR3 bases: TGTGCCAGCAGTGAGGGCAGCTACACCGGGGAGCTGTTTTTT. It encodes CASSEGSYTGELFF. The entire variable domain, with the rest obtained from reference TRBV2 and TRBJ2-2, is as follows: EPEVTQTPSHQVTQMGQEVILRCVPISNHLYFYWYRQILGQKVEFLVSFYNNEISEKSEIFDDQFSVERPDGSNFTLKIRSTKLEDSAMYFCASSEGSYTGELFFGEGSRLTVL.

The CDR3 DNA reads TGTGCCAGCACAACACTAGCGGGGCTAGGTAGCTCCTACAATGAGCAGTTCTTC. Its protein product is CASTTLAGLGSSYNEQFF. The genes are TRBV2 and TRBJ2-1; TRBD2 matches at 10 bases. The CDR3 extends over 18 amino acids. V lost 7 bases to trimming and J lost 0 bases; unmatched junction nucleotides: 12. From germline, CDR1 is SNHLY and CDR2 FYNNEI. Complete variable domain (other parts from reference TRBV2 and TRBJ2-1): EPEVTQTPSHQVTQMGQEVILRCVPISNHLYFYWYRQILGQKVEFLVSFYNNEISEKSEIFDDQFSVERPDGSNFTLKIRSTKLEDSAMYFCASTTLAGLGSSYNEQFFGPGTRLTVL.

V and J are TRBV28 and TRBJ2-1, with 7 bases aligning to TRBD2. V was clipped by 10 bases and J by 8 bases; unmatched bases: 14. This CDR3 is 14 amino acids long. Looked up from germline, CDR1 is MDHEN and CDR2 is SYDVKM. CDR3 sequence reads: CATRGLAEGYEQFF. DNA of the CDR3: TGTGCCACCCGCGGCCTAGCGGAAGGTTATGAGCAGTTCTTC.

For this clone: At one end the junction does not follow the germline gene, possibly because of a read error. The chain uses TRBV5-6 and TRBJ1-2; tentative D call: TRBD1 (6 bases). CDR3 length: 15 residues. Looked up from germline, CDR1 is SGHDT and CDR2 is YYEEEE. In nucleotides, the CDR3 is TGTGCCAGTAGCTGGGGGGGCCTAACTAACTATGGCTACACCTTC. Encoded protein: CASSWGGLTNYGYTF.

Remarks on this clone: The sample carries other DNA sequences with the same CDR3. The rearrangement uses TRBV30 and TRBJ2-7, with TRBD1 matching 8 bases. J lost 1 base, V lost 8 bases, and 10 bases had no gene match. CDR1 and CDR2 (germline): GTSNPN, SVGIG (reference sequence). The CDR3 contains 14 residues. The DNA of the CDR3 is TGTGCCCGCCCACGACAGGGGCCATCCTACGAGCAGTACTTC. Its translation: CARPRQGPSYEQYF.

The chain carries TRBV7-9 and TRBJ2-7; TRBD1 matches 8 bases. V shed 6 bases and J 6 bases; nucleotides not matched to a gene: 10. The CDR3 has 14 residues. Germline CDR1 SEHNR, CDR2 FQNEAQ (reference sequence). In DNA, the CDR3 is TGTGCCAGCAGTCGAGGACAGGGATCCGGCGAGCAGTACTTC. Encoded protein: CASSRGQGSGEQYF.

V gene TRBV5-8 combines with J gene TRBJ1-2; no clear D gene. CDR1 is SGHTS and CDR2 is YDEGEE in the germline V gene. V shed 4 bases and J shed 11 bases, with 15 bases lying between them. The CDR3 runs 12 residues. The CDR3 DNA is TGTGCCAGCAGCCGGAGTAGTATGGCTTACACCTTC. This codes for CASSRSSMAYTF.

The chain uses TRBV11-3 and TRBJ2-3; the D is unclear. The CDR3 totals 15 residues. The germline gives CDR1 SGHNT, CDR2 YENEEA. The V end was cut by 1 base, the J end by 4 bases, with 12 bases between. The CDR3 region has the DNA TGTGCCAGCAGCTTAGGGCAAACGGGTTCAGATACGCAGTATTTT. Protein: CASSLGQTGSDTQYF.

This chain links TRBV13 with TRBJ1-1; D is perhaps TRBD1 (5 bases). The germline CDR1 and CDR2 sequences are PRHDT and FYEKMQ (reference sequence). V lost 6 bases and J 4 bases, leaving 9 bases between the germline ends. The CDR3 contains 12 residues. As DNA, the CDR3 is TGTGCCAGCAGTGGGGGGGGCACTGAAGCTTTCTTT. It encodes CASSGGGTEAFF.

The chain employs TRBV7-2 and TRBJ2-3; 10 nucleotides agree with TRBD2. Losses at the gene ends were 3 bases for V and 6 bases for J; bases not matched to a gene: 0. This CDR3 is 13 amino acids long. Germline CDR1 reads SGHTA; CDR2 reads FQGNSA. The CDR3 region has the DNA TGTGCCAGCAGCTTGGGACTAGCGGATACGCAGTATTTT. Amino acid sequence: CASSLGLADTQYF.

V is TRBV14 and J is TRBJ1-2; no clear D. The germline V gene encodes CDR1 SGHDN and CDR2 FVKESK. V was cut by 4 bases and J by 2 bases, with 8 bases left in between. The CDR3 has 13 residues. Here the CDR3 reads CASSRDGNYGYTF. The CDR3 DNA sequence: TGTGCCAGCAGCCGCGACGGGAACTATGGCTACACCTTC.

The chain links TRBV4-1 to TRBJ1-2, with 8 bases aligning to TRBD1. The CDR3 runs to 20 residues. The germline V gene encodes CDR1 MGHRA and CDR2 YSYEKL. V was pared by 2 bases and J by 5 bases, with 22 bases of the junction left unmatched. DNA for the CDR3: TGCGCCAGCAGCCAACTGACTGGGACAGGCACCCCCGCAGGTCCGTATGGCTACACCTTC. It yields the protein CASSQLTGTGTPAGPYGYTF.

The chain links TRBV2 to TRBJ1-5; D might be TRBD1 (6 bases). V was cut by 10 bases and J by 3 bases, with 13 bases left in between. Germline V gene sequence: CDR1 SNHLY, CDR2 FYNNEI. The CDR3 has 13 amino acids. The CDR3 DNA follows: TGTGCCACCTCACAGGGAAACAATCAGCCCCAGCATTTT. This gives the protein CATSQGNNQPQHF.